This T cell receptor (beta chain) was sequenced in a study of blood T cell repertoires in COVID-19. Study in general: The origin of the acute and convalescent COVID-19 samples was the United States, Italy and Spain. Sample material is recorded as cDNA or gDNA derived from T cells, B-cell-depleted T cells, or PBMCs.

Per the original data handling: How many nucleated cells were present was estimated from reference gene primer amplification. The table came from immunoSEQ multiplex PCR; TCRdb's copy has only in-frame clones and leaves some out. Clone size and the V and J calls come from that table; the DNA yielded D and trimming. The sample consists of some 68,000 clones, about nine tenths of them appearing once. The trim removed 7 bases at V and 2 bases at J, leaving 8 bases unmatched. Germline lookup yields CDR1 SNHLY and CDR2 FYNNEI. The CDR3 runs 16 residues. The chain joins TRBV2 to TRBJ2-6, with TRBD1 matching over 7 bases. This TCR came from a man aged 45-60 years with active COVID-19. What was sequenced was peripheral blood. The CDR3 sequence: CASTPLDRAGANVLTF. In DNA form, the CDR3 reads TGTGCCAGCACGCCCTTAGACAGGGCTGGGGCCAACGTCCTGACTTTC.